One TCR beta chain is described in this entry. As yet, its antigen is unknown. At one end, the junction sequence differs from germline, possibly due to a read error. This specimen belongs to a study of vaccination and CD4 T cells after COVID-19. At the level of the study: Sampling that followed vaccination took place a median approximately 70 days after dose two, within a range of 14 to 241. Overlapping spike peptides served as the stimulus for the cells. These peptides came from SARS-CoV-2 and from the common cold coronaviruses HCoV-NL63, HCoV-OC43 and HCoV-229E.

Looked up from germline, CDR1 is MNHNS and CDR2 is SASEGT. CDR3 length equals 17 residues. Cultured CD4+ T-cell DNA underwent Oncomine TCR Beta short-read sequencing. TCRdb re-analysed the PCR reads in MiXCR, keeping a single row per CDR3 protein. The profile shows about 13,000 distinct CDR3 sequences, roughly a quarter of them singletons. Treatment in this sample: roughly 10-day PBMC culture with coronavirus spike peptide pools or control peptides (ViraFEST assay). The receptor was derived from a human donor who received a COVID-19 vaccine. The V gene is TRBV6-1, the J gene TRBJ1-4; D gene unclear. The starting material was CD4+ T cells from blood, cultured in vitro, obtained before SARS-CoV-2 vaccination. The CDR3 loop is CASSEALRREAVEKLCF. CDR3 sequence (DNA): TGTGCCAGCAGTGAAGCGCTTCGACGTGAGGCCGTTGAAAAACTGTGTTTT.